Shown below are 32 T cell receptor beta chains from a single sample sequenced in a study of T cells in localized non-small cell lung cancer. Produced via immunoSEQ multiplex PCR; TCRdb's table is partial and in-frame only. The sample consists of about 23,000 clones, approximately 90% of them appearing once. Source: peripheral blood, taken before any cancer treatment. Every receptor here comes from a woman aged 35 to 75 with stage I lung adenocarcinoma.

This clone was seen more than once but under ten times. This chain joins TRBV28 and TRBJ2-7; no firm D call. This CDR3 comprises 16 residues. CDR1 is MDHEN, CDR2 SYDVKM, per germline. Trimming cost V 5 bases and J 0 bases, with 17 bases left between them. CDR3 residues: CASSQTQPAPSYEQYF. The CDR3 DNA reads TGTGCCAGCAGTCAGACACAGCCCGCTCCCTCCTACGAGCAGTACTTC. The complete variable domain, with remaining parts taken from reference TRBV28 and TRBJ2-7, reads DVKVTQSSRYLVKRTGEKVFLECVQDMDHENMFWYRQDPGLGLRLIYFSYDVKMKEKGDIPEGYSVSREKKERFSLILESASTNQTSMYLCASSQTQPAPSYEQYFGPGTRLTVT.

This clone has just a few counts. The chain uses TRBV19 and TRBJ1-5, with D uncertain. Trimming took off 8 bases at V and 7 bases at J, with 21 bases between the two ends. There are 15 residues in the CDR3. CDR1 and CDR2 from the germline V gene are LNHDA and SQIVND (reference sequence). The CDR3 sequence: CASSPGRTGEQPQHF. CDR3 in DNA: TGTGCCAGTTCTCCCGGACGGACCGGGGAGCAGCCCCAGCATTTT.

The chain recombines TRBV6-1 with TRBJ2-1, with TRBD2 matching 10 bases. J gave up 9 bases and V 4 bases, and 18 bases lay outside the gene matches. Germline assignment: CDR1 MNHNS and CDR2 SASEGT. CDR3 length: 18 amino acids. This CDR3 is CASSADFSGRLVQSEQFF. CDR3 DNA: TGTGCCAGCAGTGCCGATTTTAGCGGGAGGTTAGTTCAGAGTGAGCAGTTCTTC.

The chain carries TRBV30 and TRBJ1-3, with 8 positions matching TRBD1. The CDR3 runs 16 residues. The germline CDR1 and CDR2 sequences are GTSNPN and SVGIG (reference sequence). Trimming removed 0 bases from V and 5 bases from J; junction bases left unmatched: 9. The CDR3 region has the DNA TGTGCCTGGAGTGTCTCAGGGGGCGGGCCACGAAACACCATATATTTT. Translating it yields CAWSVSGGGPRNTIYF.

CDR3 nucleotide sequence: TGTGCCAGCAGCAAATTCCACGAGCAGTACTTC. Translated: CASSKFHEQYF. The chain couples TRBV21-1 to TRBJ2-7. TRBV21-1 is a pseudogene locus. The CDR3 has 11 amino acids.

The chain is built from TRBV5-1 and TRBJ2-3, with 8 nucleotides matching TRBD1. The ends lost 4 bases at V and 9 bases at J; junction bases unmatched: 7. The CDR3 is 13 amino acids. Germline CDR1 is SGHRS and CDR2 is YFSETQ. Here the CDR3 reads CASSQTDRDTQYF. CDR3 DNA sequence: TGCGCCAGCAGCCAGACGGACAGGGACACGCAGTATTTT.

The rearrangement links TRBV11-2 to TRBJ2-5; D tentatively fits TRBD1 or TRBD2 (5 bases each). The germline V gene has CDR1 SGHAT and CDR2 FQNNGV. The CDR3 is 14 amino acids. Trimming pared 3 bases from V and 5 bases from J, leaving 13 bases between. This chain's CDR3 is CASSFVRGAETQYF. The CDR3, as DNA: TGTGCCAGCAGCTTCGTCCGGGGCGCTGAGACCCAGTACTTC.

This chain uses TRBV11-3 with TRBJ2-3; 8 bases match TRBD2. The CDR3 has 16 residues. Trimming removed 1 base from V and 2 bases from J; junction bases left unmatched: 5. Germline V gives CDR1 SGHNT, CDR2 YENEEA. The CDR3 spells CASSLGLALSTDTQYF. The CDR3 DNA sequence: TGTGCCAGCAGCTTAGGACTAGCGCTATCCACAGATACGCAGTATTTT. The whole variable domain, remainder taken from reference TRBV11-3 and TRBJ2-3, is EAGVVQSPRYKIIEKKQPVAFWCNPISGHNTLYWYLQNLGQGPELLIRYENEEAVDDSQLPKDRFSAERLKGVDSTLKIQPAELGDSAVYLCASSLGLALSTDTQYFGPGTRLTVL.

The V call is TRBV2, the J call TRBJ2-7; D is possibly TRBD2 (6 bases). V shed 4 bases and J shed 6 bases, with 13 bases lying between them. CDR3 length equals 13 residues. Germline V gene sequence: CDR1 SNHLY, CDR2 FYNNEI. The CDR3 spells CASSAEGLGEQYF. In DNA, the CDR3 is TGTGCCAGCAGTGCGGAGGGCTTGGGCGAGCAGTACTTC.

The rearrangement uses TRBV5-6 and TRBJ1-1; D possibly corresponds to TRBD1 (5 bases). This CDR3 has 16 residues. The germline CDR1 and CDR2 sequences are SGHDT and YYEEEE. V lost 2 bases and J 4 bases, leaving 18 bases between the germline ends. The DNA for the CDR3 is TGTGCCAGCAGCTTTAGATCCGGGGCTTCATTCACTGAAGCTTTCTTT. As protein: CASSFRSGASFTEAFF.

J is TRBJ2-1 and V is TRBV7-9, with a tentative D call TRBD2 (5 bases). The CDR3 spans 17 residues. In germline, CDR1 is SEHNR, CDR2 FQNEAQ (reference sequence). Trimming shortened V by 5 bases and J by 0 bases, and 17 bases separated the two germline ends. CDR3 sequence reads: CASSPFNGGGSYNEQFF. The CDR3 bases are TGTGCCAGCAGCCCGTTTAACGGCGGAGGCTCCTACAATGAGCAGTTCTTC.

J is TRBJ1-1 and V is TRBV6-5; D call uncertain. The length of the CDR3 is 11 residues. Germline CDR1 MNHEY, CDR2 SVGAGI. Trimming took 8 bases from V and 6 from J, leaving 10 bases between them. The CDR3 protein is CASLVGAEAFF. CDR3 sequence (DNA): TGTGCCAGCCTCGTGGGTGCTGAAGCTTTCTTT.

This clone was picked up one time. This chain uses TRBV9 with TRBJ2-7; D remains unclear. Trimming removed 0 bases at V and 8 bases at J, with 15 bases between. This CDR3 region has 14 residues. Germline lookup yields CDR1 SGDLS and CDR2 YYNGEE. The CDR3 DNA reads TGTGCCAGCAGCGTAGCTGGTGACAACCTACAGCAGTACTTC. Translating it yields CASSVAGDNLQQYF.

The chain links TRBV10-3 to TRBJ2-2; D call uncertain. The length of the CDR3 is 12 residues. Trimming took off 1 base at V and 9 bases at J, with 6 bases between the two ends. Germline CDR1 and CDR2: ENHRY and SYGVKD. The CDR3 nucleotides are TGTGCCATCAGTGAGTTGTCCCGGGAGCTGTTTTTT. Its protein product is CAISELSRELFF.

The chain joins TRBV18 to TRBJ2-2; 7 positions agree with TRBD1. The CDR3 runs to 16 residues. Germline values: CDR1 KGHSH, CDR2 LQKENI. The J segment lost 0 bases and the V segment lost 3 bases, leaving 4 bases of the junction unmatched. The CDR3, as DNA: TGTGCCAGCTCACCCTGGGACAGTGCGAACACCGGGGAGCTGTTTTTT. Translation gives CASSPWDSANTGELFF.

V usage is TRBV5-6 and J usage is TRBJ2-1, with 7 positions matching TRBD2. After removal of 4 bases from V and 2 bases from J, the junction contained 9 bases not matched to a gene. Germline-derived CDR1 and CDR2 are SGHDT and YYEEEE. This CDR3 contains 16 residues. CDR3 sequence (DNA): TGTGCCAGCAGCCCCCCTAGCGGAAAACCCTACAATGAGCAGTTCTTC. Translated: CASSPPSGKPYNEQFF. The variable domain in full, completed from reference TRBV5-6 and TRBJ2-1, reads DAGVTQSPTHLIKTRGQQVTLRCSPKSGHDTVSWYQQALGQGPQFIFQYYEEEERQRGNFPDRFSGHQFPNYSSELNVNALLLGDSALYLCASSPPSGKPYNEQFFGPGTRLTVL.

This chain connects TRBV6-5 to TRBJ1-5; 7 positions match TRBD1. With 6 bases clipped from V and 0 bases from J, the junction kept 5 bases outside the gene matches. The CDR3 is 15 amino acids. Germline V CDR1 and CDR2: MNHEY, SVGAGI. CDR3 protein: CASRVTGHSNQPQHF. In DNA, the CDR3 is TGTGCCAGCAGAGTGACAGGGCATAGCAATCAGCCCCAGCATTTT.

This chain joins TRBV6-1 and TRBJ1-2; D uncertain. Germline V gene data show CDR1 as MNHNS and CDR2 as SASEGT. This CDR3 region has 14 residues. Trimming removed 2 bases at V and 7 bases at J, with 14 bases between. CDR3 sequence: CASSELGGRGGYTF. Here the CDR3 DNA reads TGTGCCAGCAGTGAATTGGGAGGGCGAGGTGGCTACACCTTC.

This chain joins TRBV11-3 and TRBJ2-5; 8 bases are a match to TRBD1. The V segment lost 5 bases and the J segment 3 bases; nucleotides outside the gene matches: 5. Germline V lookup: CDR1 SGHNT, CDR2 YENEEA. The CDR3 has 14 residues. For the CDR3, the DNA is TGTGCCAGCAGCCAGGGGGCTGGGAAAGAGACCCAGTACTTC. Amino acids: CASSQGAGKETQYF.

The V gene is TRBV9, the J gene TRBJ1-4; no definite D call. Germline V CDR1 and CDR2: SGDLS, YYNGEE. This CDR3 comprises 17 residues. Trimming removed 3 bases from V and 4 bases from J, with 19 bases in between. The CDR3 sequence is CASSERAGGFGNEKLFF. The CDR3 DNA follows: TGTGCCAGCAGCGAGCGCGCGGGAGGGTTCGGTAATGAAAAACTGTTTTTT.

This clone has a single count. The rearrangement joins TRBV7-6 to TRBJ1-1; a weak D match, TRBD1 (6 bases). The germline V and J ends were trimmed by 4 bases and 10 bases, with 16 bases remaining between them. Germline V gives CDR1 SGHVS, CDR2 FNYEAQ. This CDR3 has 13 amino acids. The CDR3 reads CASSSIEQGGAFF. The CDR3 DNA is TGTGCCAGCAGCTCAATAGAACAGGGTGGAGCTTTCTTT.

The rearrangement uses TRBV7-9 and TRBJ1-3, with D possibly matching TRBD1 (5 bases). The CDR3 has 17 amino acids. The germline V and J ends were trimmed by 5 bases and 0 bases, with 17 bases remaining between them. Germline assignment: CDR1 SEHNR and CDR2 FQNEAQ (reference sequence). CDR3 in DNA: TGTGCCAGCAGCCCTAGCGGGACTGCAAGCTCTGGAAACACCATATATTTT. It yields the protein CASSPSGTASSGNTIYF.

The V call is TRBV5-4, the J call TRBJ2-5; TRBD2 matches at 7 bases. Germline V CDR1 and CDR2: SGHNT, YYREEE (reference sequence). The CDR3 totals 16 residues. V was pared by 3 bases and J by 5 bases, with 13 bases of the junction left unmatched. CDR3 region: CASSWGGGSNSETQYF. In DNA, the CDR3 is TGTGCCAGCAGCTGGGGCGGCGGGAGTAACAGCGAGACCCAGTACTTC.

CDR3: CASSLAQAGGETQYF. CDR3 DNA: TGTGCCAGCAGCTTAGCCCAAGCGGGAGGCGAGACCCAGTACTTC. The chain has TRBV7-2 and TRBJ2-5; 9 nucleotides line up with TRBD2. CDR3 length: 15 amino acids. J was trimmed by 5 bases and V by 0 bases; bases with no gene match: 4. CDR1 and CDR2 (germline): SGHTA, FQGNSA.

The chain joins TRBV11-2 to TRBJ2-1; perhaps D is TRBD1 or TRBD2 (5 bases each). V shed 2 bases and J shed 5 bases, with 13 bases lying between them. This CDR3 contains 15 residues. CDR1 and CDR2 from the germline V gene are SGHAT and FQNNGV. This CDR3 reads CASSLSGLANNEQFF. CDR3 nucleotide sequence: TGTGCCAGCAGCTTATCGGGGCTAGCCAACAATGAGCAGTTCTTC.

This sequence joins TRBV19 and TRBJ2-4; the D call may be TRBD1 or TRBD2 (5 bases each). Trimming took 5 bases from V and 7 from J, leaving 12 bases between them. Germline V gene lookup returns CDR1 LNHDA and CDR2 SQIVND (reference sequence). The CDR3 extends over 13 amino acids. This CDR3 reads CASSAAGTNIQYF. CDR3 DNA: TGTGCCAGTAGTGCTGCCGGGACCAACATTCAGTACTTC.

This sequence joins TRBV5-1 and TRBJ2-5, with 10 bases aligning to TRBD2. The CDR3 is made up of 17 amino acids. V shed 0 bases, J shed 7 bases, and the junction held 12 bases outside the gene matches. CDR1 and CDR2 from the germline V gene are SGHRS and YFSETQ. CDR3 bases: TGCGCCAGCAGCTTGGACAGCGGGAGGGCCCCTCGAGGGACCCAGTACTTC. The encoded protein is CASSLDSGRAPRGTQYF.

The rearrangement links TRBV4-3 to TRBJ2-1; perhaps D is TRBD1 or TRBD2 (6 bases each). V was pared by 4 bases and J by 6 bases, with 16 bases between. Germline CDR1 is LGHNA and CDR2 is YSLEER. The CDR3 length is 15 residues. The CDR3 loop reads CASSRLEGGSNEQFF. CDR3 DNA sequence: TGCGCCAGCAGCCGCTTGGAGGGGGGTTCCAATGAGCAGTTCTTC.

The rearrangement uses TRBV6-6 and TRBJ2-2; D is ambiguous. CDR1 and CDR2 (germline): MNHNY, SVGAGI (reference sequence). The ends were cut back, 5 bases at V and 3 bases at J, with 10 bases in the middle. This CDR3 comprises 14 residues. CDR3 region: CASSQGRDTGELFF. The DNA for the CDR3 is TGTGCCAGCAGTCAAGGACGCGACACCGGGGAGCTGTTTTTT.

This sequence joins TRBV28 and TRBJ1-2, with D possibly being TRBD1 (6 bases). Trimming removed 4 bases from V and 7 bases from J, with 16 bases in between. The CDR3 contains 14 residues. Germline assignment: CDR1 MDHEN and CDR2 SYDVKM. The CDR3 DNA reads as TGTGCCAGCAGTTCCCTAACAGGGATGGCTGGCTACACCTTC. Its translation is CASSSLTGMAGYTF.

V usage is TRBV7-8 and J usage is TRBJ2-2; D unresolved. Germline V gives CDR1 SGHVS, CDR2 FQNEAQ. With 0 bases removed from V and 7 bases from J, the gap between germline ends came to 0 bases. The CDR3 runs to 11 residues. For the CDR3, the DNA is TGTGCCAGCAGCTTAGCCGGGGAGCTGTTTTTT. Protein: CASSLAGELFF.

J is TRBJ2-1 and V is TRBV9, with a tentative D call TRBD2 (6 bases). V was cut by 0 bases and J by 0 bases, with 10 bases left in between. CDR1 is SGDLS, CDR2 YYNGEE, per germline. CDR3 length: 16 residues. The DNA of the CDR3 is TGTGCCAGCAGCGTAGGACTAGAGGGCTCCTACAATGAGCAGTTCTTC. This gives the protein CASSVGLEGSYNEQFF.